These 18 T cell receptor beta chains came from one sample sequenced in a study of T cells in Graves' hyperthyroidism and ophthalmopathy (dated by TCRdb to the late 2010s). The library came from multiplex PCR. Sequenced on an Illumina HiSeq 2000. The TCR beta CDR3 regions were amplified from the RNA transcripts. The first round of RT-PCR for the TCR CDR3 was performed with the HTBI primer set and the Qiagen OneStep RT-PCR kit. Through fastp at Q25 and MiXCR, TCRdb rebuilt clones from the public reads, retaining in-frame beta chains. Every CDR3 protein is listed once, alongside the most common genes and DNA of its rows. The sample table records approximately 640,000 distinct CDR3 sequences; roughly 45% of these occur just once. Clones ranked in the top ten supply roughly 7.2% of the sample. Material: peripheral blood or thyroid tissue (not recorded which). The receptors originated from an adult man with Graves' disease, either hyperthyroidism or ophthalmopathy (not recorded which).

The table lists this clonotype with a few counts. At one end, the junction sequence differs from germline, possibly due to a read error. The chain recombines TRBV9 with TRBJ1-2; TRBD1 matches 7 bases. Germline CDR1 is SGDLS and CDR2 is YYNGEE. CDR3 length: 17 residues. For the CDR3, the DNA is TGCGCCAGCAGCCATGCCCCTCTTAGCGACAGGGTGGACGGCTACACCTTC. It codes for CASSHAPLSDRVDGYTF.

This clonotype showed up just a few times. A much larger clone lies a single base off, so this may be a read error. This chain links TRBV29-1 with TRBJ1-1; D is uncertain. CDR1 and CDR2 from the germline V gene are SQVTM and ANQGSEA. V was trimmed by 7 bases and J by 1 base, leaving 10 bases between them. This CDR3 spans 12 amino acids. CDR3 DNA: TGCAGCGCGGCTAGGGAGAACACTGAAGCTTTCTTT. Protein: CSAARENTEAFF.

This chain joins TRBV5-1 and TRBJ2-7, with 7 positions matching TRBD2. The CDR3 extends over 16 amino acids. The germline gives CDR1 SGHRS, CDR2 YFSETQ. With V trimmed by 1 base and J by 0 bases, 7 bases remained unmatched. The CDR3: CASSLNWGGGSYEQYF. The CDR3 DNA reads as TGCGCCAGCAGCTTGAACTGGGGCGGGGGCTCCTACGAGCAGTACTTC.

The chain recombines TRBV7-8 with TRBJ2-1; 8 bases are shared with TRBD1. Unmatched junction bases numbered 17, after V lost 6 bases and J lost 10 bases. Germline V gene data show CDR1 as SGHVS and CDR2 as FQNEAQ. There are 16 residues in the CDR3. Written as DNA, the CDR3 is TGTGCCAGCAGTCCTAGGGTTGGGACAGGTTTAGGCGAGCAGTTCTTC. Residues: CASSPRVGTGLGEQFF.

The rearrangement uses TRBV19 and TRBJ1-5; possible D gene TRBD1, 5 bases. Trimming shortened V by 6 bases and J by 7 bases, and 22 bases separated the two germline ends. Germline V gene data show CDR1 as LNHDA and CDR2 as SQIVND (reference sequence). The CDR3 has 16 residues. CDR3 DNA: TGTGCCAGTAGCAACCTAGCGGGAGGGACGGGGCAGCCCCAGCATTTT. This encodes CASSNLAGGTGQPQHF.

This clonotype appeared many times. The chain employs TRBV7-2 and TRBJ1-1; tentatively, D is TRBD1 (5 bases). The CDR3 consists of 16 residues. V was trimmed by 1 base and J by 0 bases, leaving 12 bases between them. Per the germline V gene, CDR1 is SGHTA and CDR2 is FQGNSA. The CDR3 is CASSLVLGALNTEAFF. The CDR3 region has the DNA TGTGCCAGCAGCTTAGTTCTAGGGGCGTTGAACACTGAAGCTTTCTTT.

CDR3 residues: CASSLGTFDEQYF. CDR3 nucleotides: TGCGCCAGCAGCTTGGGGACCTTTGACGAGCAGTACTTC. This chain connects TRBV5-1 to TRBJ2-7; no definite D call. Germline V gene sequence: CDR1 SGHRS, CDR2 YFSETQ. V was cut by 0 bases and J by 5 bases, with 9 bases left in between. The CDR3 totals 13 residues.

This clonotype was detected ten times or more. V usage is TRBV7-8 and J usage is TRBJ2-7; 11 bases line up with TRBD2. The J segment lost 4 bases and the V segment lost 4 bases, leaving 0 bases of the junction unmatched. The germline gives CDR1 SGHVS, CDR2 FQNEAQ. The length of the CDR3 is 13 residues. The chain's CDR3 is CASSWTSGYEQYF. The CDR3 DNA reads TGTGCCAGCAGCTGGACTAGCGGGTACGAGCAGTACTTC.

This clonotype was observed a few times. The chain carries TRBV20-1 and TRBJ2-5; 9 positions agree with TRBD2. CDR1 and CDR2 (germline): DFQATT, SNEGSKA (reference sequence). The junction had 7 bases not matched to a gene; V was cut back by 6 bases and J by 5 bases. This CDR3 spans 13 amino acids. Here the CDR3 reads CSAARGGMETQYF. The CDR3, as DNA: TGCAGTGCCGCGCGGGGGGGTATGGAGACCCAGTACTTC.

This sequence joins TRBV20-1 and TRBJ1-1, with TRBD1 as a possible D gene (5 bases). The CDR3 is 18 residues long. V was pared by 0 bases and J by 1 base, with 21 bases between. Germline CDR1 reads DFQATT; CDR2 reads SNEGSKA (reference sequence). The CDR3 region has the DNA TGCAGTGCTAGAGACCGAGGGGTGGTTGTGGGAGAGAACACTGAAGCTTTCTTT. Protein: CSARDRGVVVGENTEAFF.

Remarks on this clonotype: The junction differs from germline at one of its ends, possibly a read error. The CDR3, as DNA: TGTGCCAGCACTCCAGACTTCTATAGCTACACCTTC. This translates into CASTPDFYSYTF. This chain connects TRBV12-3 or TRBV12-4 to TRBJ1-2; the D is unclear. This CDR3 is 12 amino acids long.

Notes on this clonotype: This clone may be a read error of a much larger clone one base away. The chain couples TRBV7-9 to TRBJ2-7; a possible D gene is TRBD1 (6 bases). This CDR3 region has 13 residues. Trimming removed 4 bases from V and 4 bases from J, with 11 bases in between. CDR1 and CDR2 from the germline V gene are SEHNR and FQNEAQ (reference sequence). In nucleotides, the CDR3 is TGTGCCAGCAGCTCACAGGGTTCGTACGAGCAGTACTTC. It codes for CASSSQGSYEQYF.

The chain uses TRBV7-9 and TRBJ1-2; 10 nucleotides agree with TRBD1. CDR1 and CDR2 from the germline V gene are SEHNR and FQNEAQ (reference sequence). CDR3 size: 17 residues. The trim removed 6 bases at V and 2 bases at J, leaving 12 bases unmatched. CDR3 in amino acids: CASRGGTGDTLNYGYTF. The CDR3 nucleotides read TGTGCCAGCAGAGGAGGGACAGGGGACACCCTGAACTATGGCTACACCTTC.

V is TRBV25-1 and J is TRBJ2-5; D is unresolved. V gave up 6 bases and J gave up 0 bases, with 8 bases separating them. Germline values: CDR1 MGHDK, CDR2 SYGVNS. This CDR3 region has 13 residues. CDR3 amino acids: CASSSLDQETQYF. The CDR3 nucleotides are TGTGCCAGCAGCTCGTTAGACCAAGAGACCCAGTACTTC.

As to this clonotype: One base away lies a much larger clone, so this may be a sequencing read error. This CDR3 is CASSVGDDGRPQHF. The CDR3 DNA is TGTGCCAGCAGCGTAGGAGACGACGGTCGGCCCCAGCATTTT. V is TRBV9 and J is TRBJ1-5, with D unresolved. CDR1 is SGDLS and CDR2 is YYNGEE in the germline V gene. This CDR3 has 14 amino acids. Trimming left V 0 bases short and J 9 bases short, with 13 bases between.

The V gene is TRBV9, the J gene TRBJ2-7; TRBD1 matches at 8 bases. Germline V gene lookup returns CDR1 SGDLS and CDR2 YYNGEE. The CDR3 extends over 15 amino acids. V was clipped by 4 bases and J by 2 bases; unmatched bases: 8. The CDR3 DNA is TGTGCCAGCAGCTTCACCGGGACAGGAACCTACGAGCAGTACTTC. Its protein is CASSFTGTGTYEQYF.

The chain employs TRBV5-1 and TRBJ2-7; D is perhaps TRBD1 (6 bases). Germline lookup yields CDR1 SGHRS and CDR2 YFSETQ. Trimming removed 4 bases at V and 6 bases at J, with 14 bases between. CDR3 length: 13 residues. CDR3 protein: CASSKSQGSEQYF. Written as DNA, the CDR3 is TGCGCCAGCAGCAAATCACAGGGAAGCGAGCAGTACTTC.

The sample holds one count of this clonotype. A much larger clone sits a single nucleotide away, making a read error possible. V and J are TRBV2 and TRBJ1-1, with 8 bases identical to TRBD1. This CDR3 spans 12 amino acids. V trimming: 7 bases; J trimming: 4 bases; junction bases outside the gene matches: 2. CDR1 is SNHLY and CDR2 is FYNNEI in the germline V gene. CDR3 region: CASNQGATEAFF. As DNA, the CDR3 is TGTGCCAGCAACCAGGGGGCCACTGAAGCTTTCTTT. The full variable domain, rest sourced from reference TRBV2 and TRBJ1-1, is EPEVTQTPSHQVTQMGQEVILRCVPISNHLYFYWYRQILGQKVEFLVSFYNNEISEKSEIFDDQFSVERPDGSNFTLKIRSTKLEDSAMYFCASNQGATEAFFGQGTRLTVV.